This is a list of T cell receptor beta chains from one sample in a study of identical twins. TCRdb reprocessed the 5' RACE reads via MiXCR and lists one record per CDR3 protein. Found here are fewer than 350,000 distinct CDR3 sequences, less than 9% of them singletons; the top ten hold over 2%. This sample was also put to use in a study of yellow fever vaccine responses in identical twins.

Sequencing was performed on memory (CD45RO+) T cells sorted from blood. These receptors were obtained from a young woman in good health. CDR3s include the opening cysteine and the closing phenylalanine or tryptophan. D genes are given only for firm matches. Where a row states a size, it is once, few, many or the class of an expanded clone; other rows omit it.

.	TRBV6-2/TRBV6-3	TRBJ1-5	.	CASSYFGSNQPQHF	TGTGCCAGCAGTTACTTCGGAAGCAATCAGCCCCAGCATTTT
few	TRBV10-3	TRBJ2-2	TRBD1	CAIRGQGKNTGELFF	TGTGCCATCAGGGGACAGGGGAAGAACACCGGGGAGCTGTTTTTT
many	TRBV7-9	TRBJ1-2	.	CASSSTPGDGYTF	TGTGCCAGCAGCTCAACGCCTGGGGATGGCTACACCTTC
many	TRBV6-4	TRBJ2-1	TRBD2	CASSEVAGSYNEQFF	TGTGCCAGCAGTGAGGTAGCGGGATCCTACAATGAGCAGTTCTTC
.	TRBV7-3	TRBJ1-2	.	CASSQGYTF	TGTGCCAGCAGTCAGGGCTACACCTTC
.	TRBV20-1	TRBJ2-3	.	CSASPLARDTQYF	TGCAGTGCTAGTCCCCTAGCAAGAGATACGCAGTATTTT
.	TRBV15	TRBJ2-7	.	CATSRDRDHSYEQYF	TGTGCCACCAGCAGAGATCGGGACCACTCCTACGAGCAGTACTTC
many	TRBV5-4	TRBJ2-1	.	CASSPGFYNEQFF	TGTGCCAGCAGCCCAGGGTTCTACAATGAGCAGTTCTTC
.	TRBV3-1	TRBJ2-2	.	CASLGQKNTGELFF	TGTGCCAGCTTAGGGCAAAAGAACACCGGGGAGCTGTTTTTT
few	TRBV11-2	TRBJ2-1	TRBD2	CASSHRLAGEDNEQFF	TGTGCCAGCAGCCACCGACTAGCGGGAGAGGACAATGAGCAGTTCTTC